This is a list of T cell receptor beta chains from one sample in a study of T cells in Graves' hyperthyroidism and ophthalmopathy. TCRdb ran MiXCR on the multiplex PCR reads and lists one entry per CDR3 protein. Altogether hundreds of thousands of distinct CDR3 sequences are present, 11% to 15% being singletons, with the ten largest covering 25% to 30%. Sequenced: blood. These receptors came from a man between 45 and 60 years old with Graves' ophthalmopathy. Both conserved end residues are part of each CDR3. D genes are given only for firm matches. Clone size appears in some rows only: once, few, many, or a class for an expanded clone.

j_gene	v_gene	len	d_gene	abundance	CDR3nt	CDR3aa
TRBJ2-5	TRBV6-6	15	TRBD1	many	TGTGCCAGCAGTTACTCCCGGGACAGGGGTGAGACCCAGTACTTC	CASSYSRDRGETQYF
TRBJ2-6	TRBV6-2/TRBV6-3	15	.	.	TGTGCCAGCAGGACCAGGGGTTCTGGGGCCAACGTCCTGACTTTC	CASRTRGSGANVLTF
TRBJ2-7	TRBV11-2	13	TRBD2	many	TGTGCCAGCAGCTTCGGGACTATCGGCGAGCAGTACTTC	CASSFGTIGEQYF
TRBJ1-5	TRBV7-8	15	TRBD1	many	TGTGCCAGCAGCGGCGGACAGGGGGAAGGTCTGCCCCAGCATTTT	CASSGGQGEGLPQHF
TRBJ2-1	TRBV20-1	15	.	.	TGCAGTGCTAGAGATGGGGGGAGGACCAAGACCATACAGTTCTTC	CSARDGGRTKTIQFF
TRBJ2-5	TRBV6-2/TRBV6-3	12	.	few	TGTGCCAGCCGGCAGGGCCGAGAGACCCAGTACTTC	CASRQGRETQYF
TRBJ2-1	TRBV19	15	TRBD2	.	TGTGCCAGTAGTATTCTAACTAGCGGGCCCAATGAGCAGTTCTTC	CASSILTSGPNEQFF
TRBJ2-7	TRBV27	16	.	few	TGTGCCAGCAGTCGATTAGCGGATAACGGGATGTACGAGCAGTACTTC	CASSRLADNGMYEQYF
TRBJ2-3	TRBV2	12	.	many	TGTGCCAGCTTACCCTTGGTAGATACGCAGTATTTT	CASLPLVDTQYF
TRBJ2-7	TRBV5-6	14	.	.	TGTGCCAGCAGCTTGAGGGACAGACGGGGGGAGCAGTACTTC	CASSLRDRRGEQYF
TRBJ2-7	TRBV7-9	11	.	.	TGTGCCAGCAGATTATATGACGAGCAGTACTTC	CASRLYDEQYF
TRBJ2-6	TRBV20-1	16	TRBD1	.	TGCAGTGCAAGACAGGGGGCGAGCTCTGGGGCCAACGTCCTGACTTTC	CSARQGASSGANVLTF
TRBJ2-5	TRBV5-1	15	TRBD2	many	TGCGCCAGGACCACTAGCGGAAGATACCAAGAGACCCAGTACTTC	CARTTSGRYQETQYF
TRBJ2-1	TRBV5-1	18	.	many	TGCGCCAGCAGCCATATGGAGGGGGGGACAGAGTTCTACAATGAGCAGTTCTTC	CASSHMEGGTEFYNEQFF
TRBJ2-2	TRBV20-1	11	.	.	TGCAGTGTCTGGGTTACCGGGGAGCTGTTTTTT	CSVWVTGELFF
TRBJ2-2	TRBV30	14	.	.	TGTGCCTGTGGGGGCGGGAGATGGACCGGGGAGCTGTTTTTT	CACGGGRWTGELFF
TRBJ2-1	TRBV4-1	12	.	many	TGCGCCAGCAGCCAAACTTTCAATGAGCAGTTCTTC	CASSQTFNEQFF
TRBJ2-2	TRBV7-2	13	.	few	TGTGCCAGCAGCTTTCCCGGGATCCGGGAGCTGTTTTTT	CASSFPGIRELFF
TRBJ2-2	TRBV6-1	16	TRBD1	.	TGTGCCAGCAGTCGCCCCGGGACAGGGGACACCGGGGAGCTGTTTTTT	CASSRPGTGDTGELFF
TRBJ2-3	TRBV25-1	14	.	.	TGTGCCAGTGCTTCCCAAATCAGCACAGATACGCAGTATTTT	CASASQISTDTQYF
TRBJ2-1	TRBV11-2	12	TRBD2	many	TGTGCCAGCAGAAAGACTAGCGGGAAGTCGTTCTTC	CASRKTSGKSFF
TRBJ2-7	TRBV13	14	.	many	TGTGCCAGCAGCTTAGAACTCCTCTCCTACGAGCAGTACTTC	CASSLELLSYEQYF
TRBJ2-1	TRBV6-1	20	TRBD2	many	TGTGCCAGCAGTGATAGGGGTGGCGGGAGCGTTTTTATGTCTTACAATGAGCAGTTCTTC	CASSDRGGGSVFMSYNEQFF
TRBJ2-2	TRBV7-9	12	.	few	TGTGCCAGCAGCTTAGACAGCCCGGAGCTGTTTTTT	CASSLDSPELFF
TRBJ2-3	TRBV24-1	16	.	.	TGTGCCACCAGTGATTTTGACAGAAGCAGCACAGATACGCAGTATTTT	CATSDFDRSSTDTQYF
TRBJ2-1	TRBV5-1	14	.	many	TGCGCCAGCAGCCTAGGGGGGGTCGTAAATGAGCAGTTCTTC	CASSLGGVVNEQFF
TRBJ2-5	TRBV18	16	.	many	TGTGCCAGCTCACCGGGAGGACAGAAAGGACAAGAGACCCAGTACTTC	CASSPGGQKGQETQYF
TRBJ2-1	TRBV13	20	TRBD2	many	TGTGCCAGCAGCGACAGGTCCCGGAAAACCCTAGCGGGTGCCTACAATGAGCAGTTCTTC	CASSDRSRKTLAGAYNEQFF
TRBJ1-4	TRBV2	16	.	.	TGTGCCACCACATCCAGAACGGGAGGAAAAAGTGAAAAACTGTTTTTT	CATTSRTGGKSEKLFF
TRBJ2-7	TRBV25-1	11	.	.	TGTGGCAGCGTGGGGAAGTACGAGCAGTACTTC	CGSVGKYEQYF
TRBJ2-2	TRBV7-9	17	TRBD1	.	TGTGCCAGCAGCTTAGAGGGCGGGACAGGGAACACCGGGGAGCTGTTTTTT	CASSLEGGTGNTGELFF
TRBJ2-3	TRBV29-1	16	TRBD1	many	TGCAGCGTTGAAACGGGACAGGGGGCTAGCACAGATACGCAGTATTTT	CSVETGQGASTDTQYF
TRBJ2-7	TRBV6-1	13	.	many	TGTGCCAGCAGCCCCGGGATCCCCTACGAGCAGTACTTC	CASSPGIPYEQYF
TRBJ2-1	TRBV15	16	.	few	TGTGCCACCAGCAGAGTGGTTGTTTCCTCCTACAATGAGCAGTTCTTC	CATSRVVVSSYNEQFF
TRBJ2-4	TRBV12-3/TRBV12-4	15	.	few	TGTGCCAGCAGTTGGTCAGGGGAGGCCAAAAACATTCAGTACTTC	CASSWSGEAKNIQYF
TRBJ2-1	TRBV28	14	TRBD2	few	TGTGCCAGCAGGCTAACTAGCGGGAGCAATGAGCAGTTCTTC	CASRLTSGSNEQFF
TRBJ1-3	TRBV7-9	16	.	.	TGTGCCAGCAGCCTACGACAGGCCCTGCCTGGAAACACCATATATTTT	CASSLRQALPGNTIYF
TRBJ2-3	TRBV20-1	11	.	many	TGCAGTGCTAGAGTTCGGGATACGCAGTATTTT	CSARVRDTQYF
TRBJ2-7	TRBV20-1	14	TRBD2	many	TGCAGTGCGACCGGGACTAGCGGTTCCTACGAGCAGTACTTC	CSATGTSGSYEQYF
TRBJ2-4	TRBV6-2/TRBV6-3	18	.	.	TGTGCCAGCAGTCAGCCCCCCCAGGGAACAGGGCGGAGAAACATTCAGTACTTC	CASSQPPQGTGRRNIQYF
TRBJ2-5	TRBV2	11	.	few	TGTGCCAGCAGTGAAACAGAGACCCAGTACTTC	CASSETETQYF
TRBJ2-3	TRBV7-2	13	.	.	TGTGCCAGCAGAGCCGGATACACAGATACGCAGTATTTT	CASRAGYTDTQYF
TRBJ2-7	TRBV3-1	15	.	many	TGTGCCAGCAGCCAAGCGGGCCGGGAACTGTACGAGCAGTACTTC	CASSQAGRELYEQYF
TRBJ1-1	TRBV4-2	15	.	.	TGTGCCAGCAGCCGACCGACCGGGATCAGGACTGAAGCTTTCTTT	CASSRPTGIRTEAFF
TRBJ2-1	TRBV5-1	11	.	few	TGCGCCAGCAGCCGGTGGGATAAGCAGTTCTTC	CASSRWDKQFF
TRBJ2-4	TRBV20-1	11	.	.	TGCAGTGCCTATCTATTAAACATTCAGTACTTC	CSAYLLNIQYF
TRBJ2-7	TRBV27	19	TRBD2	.	TGTGCCAGCAGCCGATCCAGGGGTACGACGGGACTAGCCCCCTACGAGCAGTACTTC	CASSRSRGTTGLAPYEQYF
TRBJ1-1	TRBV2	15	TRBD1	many	TGTGCCAGCAGCCAATTTTCGACAGGGCGCACTGAAGCTTTCTTT	CASSQFSTGRTEAFF
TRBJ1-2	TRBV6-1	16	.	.	TGTGCCAGCAGTGAACTTTTTACGATAGGGAGCTATGGCTACACCTTC	CASSELFTIGSYGYTF
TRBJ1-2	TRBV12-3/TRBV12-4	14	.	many	TGTGCCAGCAGTTTAGCAGGTGCCTTCTATGGCTACACCTTC	CASSLAGAFYGYTF
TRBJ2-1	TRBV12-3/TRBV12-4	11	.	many	TGTGCCAGCAGGCTAGCGTTTGAGCAGTTCTTC	CASRLAFEQFF
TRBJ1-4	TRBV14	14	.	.	TGTGCCAGCAGCCAAGTTCGCCCTAATGAAAAACTGTTTTTT	CASSQVRPNEKLFF
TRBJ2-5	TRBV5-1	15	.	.	TGCGCCAGCAGCTTGGCGGTCAGGGATGAAGAGACCCAGTACTTC	CASSLAVRDEETQYF
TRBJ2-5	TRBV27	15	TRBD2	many	TGTGCCAGCAGTTTACGGGGGGGCCGCCAAGAGACCCAGTACTTC	CASSLRGGRQETQYF
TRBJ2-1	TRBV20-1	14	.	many	TGCAGTGCTAGGGGCCCGCGGCCCCACAATGAGCAGTTCTTC	CSARGPRPHNEQFF
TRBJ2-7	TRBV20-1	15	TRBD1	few	TGCAGTGCTAGAGATTTGGGACAGGGCTTATACGAGCAGTACTTC	CSARDLGQGLYEQYF
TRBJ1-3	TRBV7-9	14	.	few	TGTGCCAGCAGCTTAGCCCAGGGAGGAAACACCATATATTTT	CASSLAQGGNTIYF